One T cell receptor beta chain is described in this entry. This specimen belongs to a study of blood T cell repertoires in COVID-19. Study-wide background: Acute and convalescent COVID-19 samples came from the United States, Italy and Spain. PBMCs, B-cell-depleted T cells, or T cells were the source of the cDNA or gDNA that made up the material.

In the authors' workflow: Nucleated cell number was recorded as an estimate derived from reference gene primer amplification. Measured with immunoSEQ multiplex PCR; TCRdb has only the in-frame clones, and not every one. V and J calls plus clone size are reproduced from that table; the DNA served to infer D and trimming. The table shows approximately 150,000 clones, with over 75% occurring only once. Germline V CDR1 and CDR2: SQVTM, ANQGSEA. The CDR3 loop spans 13 amino acids. V lost 6 bases to trimming and J lost 8 bases; unmatched junction nucleotides: 7. The sequence derives from a woman aged 45-65 years with acute or convalescent COVID-19. The V call is TRBV29-1, the J call TRBJ1-4; 9 bases are a match to TRBD1. Sequencing used peripheral blood. The CDR3 bases are TGCAGCGTCACAGGGGGCGTTGAGGAAAAACTGTTTTTT. Translation gives CSVTGGVEEKLFF.